Listed below are T cell receptor beta chains from one sample, sequenced in a study of blood T cell repertoires in COVID-19. Only in-frame clones appear in the TCRdb table, and some are missing; sequencing was by immunoSEQ multiplex PCR. The table lists 150,000 to 200,000 clones, roughly four fifths of them singletons, with less than 8.5% in the top ten. The sample comprised PBMCs or T cells enriched from blood (not recorded which). These receptors came from a man in his forties or fifties who had recovered from COVID-19. Each CDR3 is given with its conserved first and last residue. D genes are given only for firm matches. Size is omitted from some rows. Given values are once, few, many or a class for expanded clones.

size,J,V,D,DNA,CDR3
once,TRBJ2-1,TRBV9,.,TGTGCCAGCAGCGTAGACGGCAAGGCGGTATATGAGCAGTTCTTC,CASSVDGKAVYEQFF
.,TRBJ1-2,TRBV2,TRBD1,TGTGCCAGCAGTGAAAAAGGGGGCCATGGCTACACCTTC,CASSEKGGHGYTF
few,TRBJ2-1,TRBV9,.,TGTGCCAGCACCCCGGGAGCGGACTCCTACAATGAGCAGTTCTTC,CASTPGADSYNEQFF
.,TRBJ2-1,TRBV14,TRBD1,TGTGCCAGCAGCCAAAACAGGGGGCTCAATGAGCAGTTCTTC,CASSQNRGLNEQFF
once,TRBJ2-2,TRBV10-3,TRBD1,TGTGCCATCAGTGAAGGACAGGGATACACCGGGGAGCTGTTTTTT,CAISEGQGYTGELFF
.,TRBJ1-5,TRBV6-4,.,TGTGCCAGCAGCCCCGAAGAGAATCAGCCCCAGCATTTT,CASSPEENQPQHF
.,TRBJ1-2,TRBV3-1/TRBV3-2,.,TGTGCCAGCAGCCAAGGACAGTTCTATGGCTACACCTTC,CASSQGQFYGYTF
once,TRBJ1-2,TRBV5-1,TRBD1,TGCGCCAGCAGCTCGACAGGGTTGTATGGCTACACCTTC,CASSSTGLYGYTF
.,TRBJ1-1,TRBV19,.,TGTGCCAGTGGCGACGACAGCCTCATGAACACTGAAGCTTTCTTT,CASGDDSLMNTEAFF
.,TRBJ1-1,TRBV12-3/TRBV12-4,.,TGTGCCAGCAGTTTTACATTACCTGAAGCTTTCTTT,CASSFTLPEAFF
.,TRBJ2-3,TRBV24-1,TRBD1,TGTGCCACCAGTGATCTGGGACAGGGATTTACAGATACGCAGTATTTT,CATSDLGQGFTDTQYF
.,TRBJ2-1,TRBV2,.,TGTGCCAGCAGTAAGTCTAGTTTTCTTGATGAGCAGTTCTTC,CASSKSSFLDEQFF
.,TRBJ2-5,TRBV13,.,TGTGCCAGCAGCTTCCAAGCCGGGGGGCCGACCCAGTACTTC,CASSFQAGGPTQYF
.,TRBJ1-5,TRBV6-2/TRBV6-3,.,TGTGCCAGCAGTTACGTCGGACTCGGGGCCCAGCATTTT,CASSYVGLGAQHF
few,TRBJ2-7,TRBV7-2,.,TGTGCCAGCAGCGGGACTCCGAGCTCCTACGAGCAGTACTTC,CASSGTPSSYEQYF
few,TRBJ1-5,TRBV27,TRBD1,TGTGCCGATCTGGGACAGGTCGGTAATCAGCCCCAGCATTTT,CADLGQVGNQPQHF
.,TRBJ1-1,TRBV7-8,TRBD1,TGTGCCAGCAGCTGGGACAGGGCCGGCACTGAAGCTTTCTTT,CASSWDRAGTEAFF
.,TRBJ1-6,TRBV6-5,.,TGTGCCAGCAGACACAGGAATTCACCCCTCCACTTT,CASRHRNSPLHF
.,TRBJ1-1,TRBV7-9,.,TGTGCCAGCAGCTCCGGTGGGGCCGGGAACACTGAAGCTTTCTTT,CASSSGGAGNTEAFF
once,TRBJ1-3,TRBV7-2,.,TGTGCCAGCAGCGCCAGCAGGAGGGGAAACACCATATATTTT,CASSASRRGNTIYF
few,TRBJ2-3,TRBV4-2,TRBD2,TGTGCCAGCAGCCAAGGGACTAGCGGGGGGGCAGATACGCAGTATTTT,CASSQGTSGGADTQYF
few,TRBJ2-2,TRBV29-1,TRBD1,TGCAGCGTGGCTTGGACAGGGAGGAACACCGGGGAGCTGTTTTTT,CSVAWTGRNTGELFF
.,TRBJ1-2,TRBV12-3/TRBV12-4,.,TGTGCCAGCAGCTTGGACTCTAACTATGGCTACACCTTC,CASSLDSNYGYTF
once,TRBJ2-3,TRBV28,TRBD2,TGTGCCAGCAGTCTGACTAGCGGGGGGCGTGAATACACAGATACGCAGTATTTT,CASSLTSGGREYTDTQYF
once,TRBJ2-5,TRBV5-1,.,TGCGCCAGCAGCTTTACGGGGGGCCTCCAAGAGACCCAGTACTTC,CASSFTGGLQETQYF
.,TRBJ1-2,TRBV29-1,.,TGCAGCGACCTGGACACCCAAAACTATGGCTACACCTTC,CSDLDTQNYGYTF
.,TRBJ1-1,TRBV7-9,.,TGTGCCAGCAGTAATACCAGGGTTTGGGTCACTGAAGCTTTCTTT,CASSNTRVWVTEAFF
.,TRBJ1-2,TRBV7-2,.,TGTGCCAGCAGCTTAAACCGGGAGGGCTACACCTTC,CASSLNREGYTF
.,TRBJ1-5,TRBV6-5,.,TGTGCCAGCAGCCGTTTATATAGCAATCAGCCCCAGCATTTT,CASSRLYSNQPQHF
.,TRBJ1-2,TRBV11-2,TRBD1,TGTGCCAGCAGCCTACAGGGGGCAGGCTATGGCTACACCTTC,CASSLQGAGYGYTF
.,TRBJ2-2,TRBV4-2,.,TGTGCCAGCAGCCAAGATCTTTGGCGGGCCATAGGCACCGGGGAGCTGTTTTTT,CASSQDLWRAIGTGELFF
.,TRBJ2-1,TRBV5-4,.,TGTGCCAGCAGCCAGGGGGGCTCCTACAATGAGCAGTTCTTC,CASSQGGSYNEQFF
.,TRBJ2-1,TRBV11-3,TRBD2,TGTGCCAGCAGCCAAGCCGGGACTAGCGGGGGCCGGGGGGGCAATGAGCAGTTCTTC,CASSQAGTSGGRGGNEQFF
.,TRBJ1-2,TRBV7-6,.,TGTGCCAGCAGCCCGACAGGAGACTATGGCTACACCTTC,CASSPTGDYGYTF
.,TRBJ2-3,TRBV11-1,TRBD2,TGTGCCAGCAGCCGGGGGGGGGACACAGATACGCAGTATTTT,CASSRGGDTDTQYF
.,TRBJ2-5,TRBV16,.,TGTGCCAGCAGCCAAGGCCAGGCTGCAGAGACCCAGTACTTC,CASSQGQAAETQYF
.,TRBJ2-4,TRBV2,TRBD1,TGTGCCAGCAGTGCCCAGGGACAGGGGCTAGCCAAAAACATTCAGTACTTC,CASSAQGQGLAKNIQYF
.,TRBJ1-2,TRBV6-2/TRBV6-3,.,TGTGCCAGCAGTGACCTGACAAGGGGCTACACCTTC,CASSDLTRGYTF
.,TRBJ1-1,TRBV5-1,.,TGCGCCAGCAGCGGACGGGACATGAACACTGAAGCTTTCTTT,CASSGRDMNTEAFF
.,TRBJ1-1,TRBV3-1/TRBV3-2,.,TGTGCCAGCAGCCATTCTAGCAGTAGGAACACTGAAGCTTTCTTT,CASSHSSSRNTEAFF
.,TRBJ2-7,TRBV5-1,TRBD1,TGCGCCAGCAGCTTGGTCTCTCAGGGGGCAAACGAGCAGTACTTC,CASSLVSQGANEQYF
.,TRBJ2-1,TRBV18,TRBD1,TGTGCCAGCTCACCCACAGGGGGCGCGCGGAATGAGCAGTTCTTC,CASSPTGGARNEQFF
.,TRBJ2-5,TRBV5-1,.,TGCGCCAGCAGCTTGCGGGGTGTGGAGACCCAGTACTTC,CASSLRGVETQYF
.,TRBJ1-4,TRBV11-2,.,TGTGCCAGCAGCTTGACAGGCCGTAATGAAAAACTGTTTTTT,CASSLTGRNEKLFF
.,TRBJ2-3,TRBV7-2,TRBD2,TGTGCCAGCAGCCAACTAGCGGCCACAGATACGCAGTATTTT,CASSQLAATDTQYF
.,TRBJ2-5,TRBV2,.,TGTGCCAGCACCTCCGGAGGGGACAGTCCCCTCCCGGGAGCGAAAGAGACCCAGTACTTC,CASTSGGDSPLPGAKETQYF
.,TRBJ1-1,TRBV19,.,TGTGCCAGTCGAGAAGGGAGCACTGAAGCTTTCTTT,CASREGSTEAFF
.,TRBJ1-5,TRBV14,.,TGTGCCAGCAGCCAAGGGCTGCAGGGTCCCCAGCATTTT,CASSQGLQGPQHF
.,TRBJ2-5,TRBV2,.,TGTGCCAGTAAAATAGGGGGGGCCCGAGAGACCCAGTACTTC,CASKIGGARETQYF
.,TRBJ2-7,TRBV4-2,TRBD2,TGTGCCAGCAGCCAAGATGGTGTAGGGACTAGATACGAGCAGTACTTC,CASSQDGVGTRYEQYF
.,TRBJ1-1,TRBV6-5,TRBD1,TGTGCCAGTTCCACGGGCAGGACAGGGGCACCTGAAGCTTTCTTT,CASSTGRTGAPEAFF
.,TRBJ1-6,TRBV9,.,TGTGCCAGCAGCGTAGATGGGGGGTTTGGTTCACCCCTCCACTTT,CASSVDGGFGSPLHF